This entry concerns a single T cell receptor beta chain. What it binds is not known. Expansion with viral peptide pools was applied to antigen-specific CD4+ T cells by the ViraFEST assay prior to sequencing. It was after around eleven days of culture that CD4+ T cells were isolated. All vaccine recipients tested negative for nucleocapsid antibodies and had never contracted SARS-CoV-2 infection. Culturing of 1.5 million to 2.5 million PBMC per well took place with roughly 10 IU/ml IL-2 and around 10 ug/ml peptides. A half-volume exchange with IL-2 medium occurred on days 3 and 7. The data were obtained in a study of vaccination effects on CD4 cells after COVID-19. Per germline, CDR1 KGHDR and CDR2 SFDVKD. This CDR3 contains 17 residues. The V end was cut by 0 bases, the J end by 6 bases, with 17 bases between. Using immunoSEQ multiplex PCR, the repertoire was profiled, and TCRdb retains in-frame clones only, with some absent. The sample includes under 85,000 clones, 70% to 75% of them seen just once.

General observations from the study: Marked clonal contraction was seen late after vaccination (in both infection- and vaccine-induced clones).

This TCR derives from a human donor who received a COVID-19 vaccine. The chain is built from TRBV24-1 and TRBJ2-1; D possibly matches TRBD1 or TRBD2 (5 bases each). This material consisted of CD4+ T cells from PBMCs cultured with HCoV-229E spike peptides, taken before COVID-19 vaccination. DNA of the CDR3: TGTGCCACCAGTGATTTGCCGGCGCGGGCAGGGCCCAATGAGCAGTTCTTC. Amino acids: CATSDLPARAGPNEQFF.